The 21 T cell receptor beta chains below were found in one sample sequenced in a study of cytomegalovirus exposure and HLA in healthy donors (dated by TCRdb to about 2017). The library relied on the immunoSEQ multiplex PCR assay. For the multiplex PCR, a mixture combining 60 forward primers for TCR Vbeta segments and 13 reverse primers for TCR Jbeta segments was used. TCRdb carries this immuneACCESS record with in-frame sequences only. Its versions omit some clonotypes, under half of them owing to an unresolved V gene in the studies checked, with the rest unexplained. The sample includes some 160,000 clones, with around 72% observed a single time. 2% to 2.5% of the sample is taken by the ten largest. Sequenced: PBMCs. These receptors all come from a man aged 35-49 years in good health and CMV-seronegative.

The CDR3 spells CASNRDRTSPLHF. As DNA, the CDR3 is TGTGCCAGCAACCGGGACAGAACCTCACCCCTCCACTTT. The chain employs TRBV2 and TRBJ1-6; 7 positions match TRBD1. The V and J ends lost 7 bases and 10 bases, in that order; junction bases with no gene match: 7. Looked up from germline, CDR1 is SNHLY and CDR2 is FYNNEI. The CDR3 runs to 13 residues.

This clone was seen more than once but under ten times. The rearrangement joins TRBV5-1 to TRBJ1-1, with D possibly TRBD1 on 5 matching bases. CDR1 and CDR2 from the germline V gene are SGHRS and YFSETQ. V was shortened by 0 bases and J by 1 base, with 7 bases between the two germline ends. The CDR3 is 14 amino acids. The CDR3 here is CASSLVQENTEAFF. CDR3 nucleotides: TGCGCCAGCAGCTTGGTACAGGAGAACACTGAAGCTTTCTTT.

This clone was counted only a few times. The chain links TRBV7-9 to TRBJ1-4; TRBD1 matches 10 bases. V was clipped by 5 bases and J by 1 base; unmatched bases: 4. CDR1 and CDR2 (germline): SEHNR, FQNEAQ (reference sequence). The CDR3 extends over 16 amino acids. CDR3 DNA sequence: TGTGCCAGCAGCGTAGGACAGGGGGTAACTAATGAAAAACTGTTTTTT. Translation: CASSVGQGVTNEKLFF.

This chain joins TRBV2 and TRBJ1-6, with 10 bases lining up with TRBD1. Germline-derived CDR1 and CDR2 are SNHLY and FYNNEI. The CDR3 has 16 amino acids. V dropped 6 bases and J dropped 2; count of bases not matched to a gene: 4. This chain's CDR3 is CASREGTGAYNSPLHF. The CDR3 DNA is TGTGCCAGCAGAGAGGGGACAGGGGCCTATAATTCACCCCTCCACTTT.

In the case of this clone: One end of the junction varies from germline; a read error may be responsible. The rearrangement joins TRBV29-1 to TRBJ2-3, with 11 positions matching TRBD2. The CDR3 runs to 15 residues. The germline CDR1 and CDR2 sequences are SQVTM and ANQGSEA. The CDR3 loop is CSAELSGRAADTQYF. The DNA of the CDR3 is TGCAGCGCTGAACTTAGCGGGAGGGCCGCAGATACGCAGTATTTT.

The DNA for the CDR3 is TGTGCCAGCAGCGTCCAGGGGAGGGACACTGAAGCTTTCTTT. It encodes CASSVQGRDTEAFF. The gene calls are TRBV7-2 and TRBJ1-1; tentatively, D is TRBD1 (6 bases). Germline V lookup: CDR1 SGHTA, CDR2 FQGNSA. V was pared by 5 bases and J by 3 bases, with 13 bases between. The CDR3 runs 14 residues.

The chain has TRBV5-1 and TRBJ2-7; the D gene is possibly TRBD2 (5 bases). Per germline, CDR1 SGHRS and CDR2 YFSETQ. CDR3 length equals 13 residues. V was shortened by 1 base and J by 5 bases, with 10 bases between the two germline ends. This chain's CDR3 is CASSLPGVHEQYF. CDR3 bases: TGCGCCAGCAGCTTGCCCGGGGTCCACGAGCAGTACTTC. Drawing the rest from reference TRBV5-1 and TRBJ2-7, the complete variable domain is KAGVTQTPRYLIKTRGQQVTLSCSPISGHRSVSWYQQTPGQGLQFLFEYFSETQRNKGNFPGRFSGRQFSNSRSEMNVSTLELGDSALYLCASSLPGVHEQYFGPGTRLTVT.

The chain employs TRBV19 and TRBJ2-7; 8 bases are a match to TRBD2. CDR3 length: 15 residues. The V and J ends lost 3 bases and 5 bases, in that order; junction bases with no gene match: 9. The germline CDR1 and CDR2 sequences are LNHDA and SQIVND (reference sequence). CDR3 DNA: TGTGCCAGTAGTATCGCAGCGGGAGCCGGGAACGAGCAGTACTTC. The encoded protein is CASSIAAGAGNEQYF.

The chain combines TRBV4-3 with TRBJ2-3, with no clear D. The CDR3 is 13 amino acids. CDR1 and CDR2 (germline): LGHNA, YSLEER. Trimming removed 5 bases from V and 1 base from J, with 7 bases in between. The CDR3 here is CASSSLGTDTQYF. As DNA, the CDR3 is TGCGCCAGCAGCTCTTTAGGCACAGATACGCAGTATTTT.

This clone occurred a few times. The CDR3 loop reads CASSLGRGNTIYF. In nucleotides, the CDR3 is TGTGCCAGCAGCTTAGGCAGGGGAAACACCATATATTTT. This chain uses TRBV7-6 with TRBJ1-3; no clear D gene. This CDR3 contains 13 residues. The V and J ends lost 1 base and 4 bases respectively, with 5 bases between them. CDR1 is SGHVS, CDR2 FNYEAQ, per germline.

The rearrangement joins TRBV15 to TRBJ2-7, with 8 bases aligning to TRBD1. The CDR3 contains 15 residues. V shed 1 base and J 6 bases; nucleotides not matched to a gene: 8. In germline, CDR1 is LNHNV, CDR2 YYDKDF (reference sequence). The CDR3 loop reads CATSRVRGLYREQYF. In DNA, the CDR3 is TGTGCCACCAGCAGAGTCAGGGGGCTCTATCGCGAGCAGTACTTC.

V gene TRBV27 combines with J gene TRBJ1-2, with D perhaps TRBD1 (6 bases). The CDR3 has 13 residues. Trimming left V 2 bases short and J 8 bases short, with 12 bases between. The germline CDR1 and CDR2 sequences are MNHEY and SMNVEV (reference sequence). CDR3 protein: CASSLGRGNGYTF. DNA of the CDR3: TGTGCCAGCAGTTTAGGCAGGGGCAACGGCTACACCTTC.

In regard to this clone: Relative to the germline gene, one junction end is altered; a read error may explain this. This chain links TRBV6-5 with TRBJ1-2; D is unresolved. This CDR3 contains 16 residues. Germline V CDR1 and CDR2: MNHEY, SVGAGI. The CDR3 DNA is TGTGTCAGCAGTTCTATTGCCGGCACAGCTAACTATGGCTACACCTTC. Residues: CVSSSIAGTANYGYTF.

The CDR3 reads CASSLLDRSDTQYF. The CDR3 nucleotides read TGTGCCAGCAGCCTACTCGACAGATCAGATACGCAGTATTTT. This sequence joins TRBV7-7 and TRBJ2-3; TRBD1 might be the D (5 bases). Germline lookup yields CDR1 SSHAT and CDR2 FNYEAQ (reference sequence). V was cut by 5 bases and J by 4 bases, with 13 bases left in between. The CDR3 runs 14 residues.

The chain links TRBV27 to TRBJ2-1; weak D call: TRBD2 (6 bases). V was clipped by 4 bases and J by 1 base, with 32 bases between them. The length of the CDR3 is 22 residues. The germline CDR1 and CDR2 sequences are MNHEY and SMNVEV (reference sequence). As DNA, the CDR3 is TGTGCCAGCAGTTCAGACCCTCGAGGGGCGGGAATACTCTTTAGGTCCTACAATGAGCAGTTCTTC. Its translation: CASSSDPRGAGILFRSYNEQFF.

This chain uses TRBV10-3 with TRBJ1-2; D possibly corresponds to TRBD1 (6 bases). Trimming took 3 bases from V and 3 from J, leaving 14 bases between them. CDR1 and CDR2 from the germline V gene are ENHRY and SYGVKD. This CDR3 spans 15 amino acids. CDR3 sequence: CAISDFRGIDYGYTF. In DNA, the CDR3 is TGTGCCATCAGTGACTTCAGGGGTATAGACTATGGCTACACCTTC.

The gene calls are TRBV4-2 and TRBJ2-5, with 7 bases matching TRBD2. The germline V gene encodes CDR1 LGHNA and CDR2 YNFKEQ. V was pared by 4 bases and J by 8 bases, with 16 bases of the junction left unmatched. The CDR3 is made up of 16 amino acids. CDR3 bases: TGTGCCAGCAGCCCCGAAGCGGGGACGTTTGTCCTCACCCAGTACTTC. Protein sequence: CASSPEAGTFVLTQYF.

This clone was counted a few times. V is TRBV15 and J is TRBJ1-1, with TRBD1 identical over 8 bases. Per the germline V gene, CDR1 is LNHNV and CDR2 is YYDKDF (reference sequence). V lost 5 bases, J lost 2 bases, and 7 bases stayed unmatched. The length of the CDR3 is 15 residues. Here the CDR3 DNA reads TGTGCCACCAGCGGATTCTCAGGGGGCAACACTGAAGCTTTCTTT. It translates to CATSGFSGGNTEAFF.

This sequence joins TRBV6-6 and TRBJ2-4; D is unclear. V was clipped by 4 bases and J by 9 bases, with 10 bases between them. The CDR3 extends over 12 amino acids. Germline values: CDR1 MNHNY, CDR2 SVGAGI (reference sequence). CDR3 region: CASSSDIAIQYF. CDR3 coding DNA: TGTGCCAGCAGTTCAGACATCGCCATTCAGTACTTC.

This clone was detected a few times. The CDR3 is CASHTSGGPYGYTF. The CDR3, as DNA: TGCGCCAGCCACACCTCCGGGGGGCCCTATGGCTACACCTTC. The V gene is TRBV5-1, the J gene TRBJ1-2; tentatively, D is TRBD1 (6 bases). Germline assignment: CDR1 SGHRS and CDR2 YFSETQ. This CDR3 comprises 14 residues. Trimming took 7 bases from V and 4 from J, leaving 17 bases between them.

The chain is built from TRBV18 and TRBJ1-2; possible D gene TRBD1, 6 bases. This CDR3 spans 14 amino acids. The V end lost 0 bases, the J end lost 4 bases, and 9 bases lay between the germline ends. Germline V CDR1 and CDR2: KGHSH, LQKENI. The CDR3 coding sequence is TGTGCCAGCTCACCACCGGGACAAGCCTATGGCTACACCTTC. This encodes CASSPPGQAYGYTF.